This is a list of T cell receptor beta chains from one sample in a study of OX40 agonist ivuxolimab in advanced cancers. Data came from immunoSEQ multiplex PCR; TCRdb stores just in-frame clones and leaves some out. The sample yields some 80,000 clones, about 88% seen once. The sample consisted of CD4+ or CD8+ T cells sorted from blood, taken in a trial of the OX40 agonist ivuxolimab. The receptors were gathered from an adult with an advanced solid tumor such as melanoma, head and neck, liver or kidney cancer. Both conserved end residues are part of each CDR3. The order of the fields is J gene, V gene, D gene, clone size, CDR3 protein, CDR3 DNA. The D gene is left open where the match is weak. Clone size is not always given. Where it is, it says once, few, many or a class for expanded clones.

TRBJ1-2 | TRBV7-9 | TRBD1 | NA | CASSTGQGGYTF | TGTGCCAGCAGCACTGGACAGGGTGGCTACACCTTC
TRBJ1-2 | TRBV5-6 | NA | NA | CASSLGGYGYTF | TGTGCCAGCAGCTTGGGGGGCTATGGCTACACCTTC
TRBJ2-4 | TRBV7-2 | NA | NA | CASSLSRTKNIQYF | TGTGCCAGCAGCTTGTCTAGAACCAAAAACATTCAGTACTTC
TRBJ1-3 | TRBV30 | NA | NA | CACQTVSSGNTIYF | TGTGCCTGTCAGACTGTAAGCTCTGGAAACACCATATATTTT
TRBJ2-5 | TRBV7-9 | NA | NA | CASSPAQETQYF | TGTGCCAGCAGCCCCGCCCAAGAGACCCAGTACTTC
TRBJ2-7 | TRBV7-9 | NA | NA | CASNPGHSVYEQYF | TGTGCCAGCAACCCTGGCCATTCTGTCTACGAGCAGTACTTC
TRBJ1-5 | TRBV27 | NA | NA | CASSLSGLQPQHF | TGTGCCAGCAGTTTATCGGGACTTCAGCCCCAGCATTTT
TRBJ2-2 | TRBV29-1 | TRBD1 | NA | CSVGTGFFPGELFF | TGCAGCGTTGGGACAGGGTTCTTTCCCGGGGAGCTGTTTTTT
TRBJ1-2 | TRBV6-5 | NA | once | CASSRSLQNYGYTF | TGTGCCAGCAGCAGATCCTTACAAAACTATGGCTACACCTTC
TRBJ2-6 | TRBV10-3 | NA | NA | CAIKGGVVLSGANVLTF | TGTGCCATCAAGGGGGGGGTAGTCCTCTCTGGGGCCAACGTCCTGACTTTC
TRBJ1-2 | TRBV29-1 | NA | NA | CSVEANYGYTF | TGCAGCGTTGAAGCTAACTATGGCTACACCTTC
TRBJ2-7 | TRBV7-2 | NA | NA | CASRSPSSSYEQYF | TGTGCCAGCCGATCGCCCTCTAGCTCCTACGAGCAGTACTTC
TRBJ1-1 | TRBV5-1 | TRBD1 | NA | CASSLGTGMGDTEAFF | TGCGCCAGCAGCTTGGGGACAGGGATGGGGGACACTGAAGCTTTCTTT
TRBJ2-7 | TRBV18 | NA | NA | CASSQGGTSAHEQYF | TGTGCCAGCTCACAGGGGGGTACTAGCGCCCACGAGCAGTACTTC
TRBJ2-6 | TRBV7-2 | TRBD1 | NA | CASSLVGQQISGANVLTF | TGTGCCAGCAGCTTAGTGGGACAGCAGATCTCTGGGGCCAACGTCCTGACTTTC
TRBJ2-1 | TRBV10-2 | TRBD2 | NA | CASTGLAGVNEQFF | TGCGCCAGCACCGGACTAGCAGGAGTAAACGAGCAGTTCTTC
TRBJ1-2 | TRBV18 | TRBD1 | NA | CASSPRPGQGNYGYTF | TGTGCCAGCTCACCACGGCCGGGACAGGGGAACTATGGCTACACCTTC
TRBJ1-6 | TRBV5-8 | TRBD1 | NA | CASSLVRTGVPYNSPLHF | TGTGCCAGCAGCTTGGTTCGGACAGGGGTTCCCTATAATTCACCCCTCCACTTT
TRBJ2-2 | TRBV6-5 | NA | NA | CASSRLVQGPGELFF | TGTGCCAGCAGCCGACTAGTACAGGGCCCCGGGGAGCTGTTTTTT
TRBJ1-2 | TRBV19 | NA | NA | CASSQTRSNYGYTF | TGTGCCAGTAGTCAGACTCGATCTAACTATGGCTACACCTTC
TRBJ1-1 | TRBV10-3 | TRBD1 | NA | CAISEPGQGHTEAFF | TGTGCCATCAGTGAACCCGGACAGGGCCACACTGAAGCTTTCTTT
TRBJ2-7 | TRBV27 | TRBD1 | NA | CASSPNRGLPYEQYF | TGTGCCAGCAGCCCAAACAGGGGGCTGCCCTACGAGCAGTACTTC
TRBJ1-3 | TRBV6-5 | NA | NA | CASSITGFAGNTIYF | TGTGCCAGCAGTATAACAGGGTTCGCTGGAAACACCATATATTTT
TRBJ2-1 | TRBV18 | TRBD1 | NA | CASSQPGTAYNEQFF | TGTGCCAGCTCACAACCCGGGACAGCCTACAATGAGCAGTTCTTC
TRBJ2-7 | TRBV6-1 | TRBD2 | NA | CASAGGGSSYEQYF | TGTGCCAGTGCCGGGGGGGGGTCCTCCTACGAGCAGTACTTC
TRBJ2-7 | TRBV29-1 | TRBD1 | NA | CSGTGDSYEQYF | TGCAGCGGAACAGGGGATTCCTACGAGCAGTACTTC
TRBJ1-2 | TRBV5-4 | NA | NA | CASSLPPNQGRVDTF | TGTGCCAGCAGCTTGCCACCGAATCAGGGGAGGGTCGACACCTTC
TRBJ2-1 | TRBV11-2 | TRBD2 | NA | CASSLSGIYNEQFF | TGTGCCAGCAGCTTGAGCGGGATTTACAATGAGCAGTTCTTC
TRBJ2-1 | TRBV9 | TRBD1 | NA | CASSSRGTGIGQFF | TGTGCCAGCAGCTCCCGAGGGACAGGGATTGGGCAGTTCTTC